This T cell receptor (beta chain) was retrieved from a study of OX40 agonist ivuxolimab in advanced cancers. About this clone: Its antigen is as yet unknown.

The CDR3 has 16 residues. Germline V gene data show CDR1 as MNHEY and CDR2 as SVGAGI. V lost 0 bases and J 8 bases, leaving 16 bases between the germline ends. Study-level points and caveats: CD4+ T cells averaged fewer expanded clones than CD8+ T cells.

Clones were sequenced by immunoSEQ multiplex PCR, and TCRdb holds only the in-frame ones, with some missing. The sample has 100,000 or so clones; approximately 90% are singletons. This sample comprised CD4+ or CD8+ T cells sorted from blood, obtained in a trial of the OX40 agonist ivuxolimab. This clonotype was sampled from an adult with an advanced solid tumor such as melanoma, head and neck, liver or kidney cancer. V and J are TRBV6-5 and TRBJ1-4; no clear D gene. The CDR3 here is CASSYSNPGLYEKLFF. The CDR3 DNA sequence: TGTGCCAGCAGTTACTCGAACCCGGGATTGTACGAAAAACTGTTTTTT.